Listed below are T cell receptor beta chains from one sample, sequenced in a study of T cells after posttransplantation cyclophosphamide. Profiling relied on immunoSEQ multiplex PCR, and the TCRdb table lists in-frame clones only, not all of them. Reported are about 36,000 clones, none seen only once; the ten largest carry approximately 1.1%. Input material: PBMCs. Receptors originate from a girl aged 5-17 years in good health, CMV-negative, and a related stem cell transplant donor. Both conserved end residues are part of each CDR3. The order of the fields is J gene, D gene, clone size, V gene, CDR3 protein, CDR3 DNA. D genes are given only for firm matches. Clone size is stated in some rows and not others, as once, few, many or a class when expanded.

TRBJ2-7 TRBD2 few TRBV7-3 CASSLESGSGSEQYF TGTGCCAGCAGCTTAGAGAGCGGGAGCGGGAGCGAGCAGTACTTC
TRBJ1-1 TRBD1 many TRBV19 CASSRTGAENTEAFF TGTGCCAGTAGCCGGACAGGGGCCGAGAACACTGAAGCTTTCTTT
TRBJ1-6 . few TRBV19 CASRRTADNSPLHF TGTGCCAGTAGAAGGACAGCCGATAATTCACCCCTCCACTTT
TRBJ2-2 . many TRBV7-9 CASSLTAGDTGELFF TGTGCCAGCAGCTTAACGGCAGGCGACACCGGGGAGCTGTTTTTT
TRBJ2-1 TRBD1 . TRBV25-1 CASSPQGGTGDNEQFF TGTGCCAGCAGTCCCCAGGGAGGGACAGGGGACAATGAGCAGTTCTTC
TRBJ1-1 . many TRBV9 CASSVTSLNTEAFF TGTGCCAGCAGCGTAACCAGTCTGAACACTGAAGCTTTCTTT
TRBJ2-3 . . TRBV5-1 CASSDLGGGDTQYF TGCGCCAGCAGCGACCTAGGGGGGGGAGATACGCAGTATTTT
TRBJ1-1 . many TRBV5-1 CASSLAGQATEAFF TGCGCCAGCAGCTTGGCCGGTCAGGCCACTGAAGCTTTCTTT
TRBJ2-3 . many TRBV5-1 CASSLRDSRGDTQYF TGCGCCAGCAGCTTGCGGGACTCCCGAGGGGATACGCAGTATTTT
TRBJ2-7 . many TRBV29-1 CSVGPSNEQYF TGCAGCGTTGGCCCGAGTAACGAGCAGTACTTC
TRBJ2-3 TRBD2 many TRBV5-4 CASSRGLAGTDTQYF TGTGCCAGCAGCCGCGGACTAGCGGGGACAGATACGCAGTATTTT
TRBJ2-7 . many TRBV19 CASSIGRGSYEQYF TGTGCCAGTAGTATTGGTAGAGGGTCCTACGAGCAGTACTTC
TRBJ2-7 TRBD1 few TRBV18 CASSPGQGTGYEQYF TGTGCCAGCTCACCTGGACAGGGAACGGGATACGAGCAGTACTTC
TRBJ1-5 . many TRBV7-8 CASSFLPGVGQPQHF TGTGCCAGCAGCTTTCTGCCAGGGGTAGGACAGCCCCAGCATTTT
TRBJ1-1 . many TRBV5-5 CASSPKPLETVNTEAFF TGTGCCAGCAGCCCGAAACCCCTAGAGACAGTGAACACTGAAGCTTTCTTT
TRBJ2-7 TRBD2 many TRBV5-1 CASSQKRGAVSYEQYF TGCGCCAGCAGCCAGAAGCGGGGGGCCGTCTCCTACGAGCAGTACTTC
TRBJ1-1 TRBD1 . TRBV7-3 CASSARTGYGTEAFF TGTGCCAGCAGCGCAAGGACAGGGTACGGCACTGAAGCTTTCTTT
TRBJ2-2 TRBD1 many TRBV10-1 CASSQGPANTGELFF TGCGCCAGTTCACAGGGGCCTGCGAACACCGGGGAGCTGTTTTTT
TRBJ2-2 TRBD1 many TRBV4-1 CASSQDQDRADATGELFF TGCGCCAGCAGCCAAGATCAGGACAGGGCTGATGCTACCGGGGAGCTGTTTTTT
TRBJ2-7 TRBD1 few TRBV6-5 CASSNRGYHEQYF TGTGCCAGCAGTAACAGGGGGTACCACGAGCAGTACTTC
TRBJ2-1 . many TRBV12-1 CAVKGTSGAGSYNEQFF TGTGCCGTAAAGGGGACTAGCGGGGCGGGGTCCTACAATGAGCAGTTCTTC
TRBJ1-1 TRBD1 many TRBV6-1 CASSTFTGGSAEAFF TGTGCCAGCAGCACATTCACAGGGGGGTCAGCTGAAGCTTTCTTT
TRBJ2-2 TRBD2 . TRBV28 CASSPGLAGGWGTGELFF TGTGCCAGCAGTCCAGGACTAGCGGGAGGATGGGGTACCGGGGAGCTGTTTTTT
TRBJ2-3 TRBD2 many TRBV9 CASSFSPGLAGYTDTQYF TGTGCCAGCAGCTTTAGCCCGGGACTAGCAGGATACACAGATACGCAGTATTTT
TRBJ2-7 TRBD2 many TRBV5-6 CASSLEGGLAGSEQYF TGTGCCAGCAGCTTAGAGGGGGGACTAGCGGGATCCGAGCAGTACTTC
TRBJ1-1 . . TRBV27 CASRGRGDTEAFF TGTGCCAGCAGGGGGAGGGGGGACACTGAAGCTTTCTTT
TRBJ2-5 TRBD1 few TRBV7-3 CASSMSDRYQETQYF TGTGCCAGCAGCATGTCGGACAGGTACCAAGAGACCCAGTACTTC
TRBJ1-4 . many TRBV19 CASSVGGLGWEKLFF TGTGCCAGTAGTGTGGGCGGGCTAGGATGGGAAAAACTGTTTTTT
TRBJ2-1 TRBD2 many TRBV6-4 CASSARGSGEQFF TGTGCCAGCAGTGCGCGCGGGAGTGGTGAGCAGTTCTTC
TRBJ1-2 TRBD1 many TRBV30 CAWSGGTEGGYTF TGTGCCTGGAGTGGTGGGACAGAGGGTGGCTACACCTTC
TRBJ1-1 . many TRBV11-1 CASTPGSAAEAFF TGTGCCAGCACCCCGGGGTCTGCGGCTGAAGCTTTCTTT
TRBJ1-1 TRBD1 many TRBV4-3 CASSQDPGTVVTEAFF TGCGCCAGCAGCCAAGACCCCGGGACAGTAGTCACTGAAGCTTTCTTT
TRBJ1-2 . few TRBV5-6 CASSLDPRTALGYGYTF TGTGCCAGCAGCCTTGATCCTAGGACAGCCTTAGGCTATGGCTACACCTTC
TRBJ1-2 . many TRBV19 CASSIPTQSNYGYTF TGTGCCAGTAGTATCCCAACTCAATCTAACTATGGCTACACCTTC
TRBJ1-3 . many TRBV11-2 CASSAGRTERNTIYF TGTGCCAGCAGCGCAGGCCGGACAGAGCGAAACACCATATATTTT
TRBJ1-2 . few TRBV6-6 CASTGGGYGYTF TGTGCCAGCACAGGCGGGGGTTATGGCTACACCTTC
TRBJ2-7 TRBD1 few TRBV4-3 CASSQDLGQVSYEQYF TGCGCCAGCAGCCAAGACTTGGGACAGGTTTCCTACGAGCAGTACTTC
TRBJ1-2 . many TRBV11-2 CASSNRVANYGYTF TGTGCCAGCAGCAACAGGGTTGCTAACTATGGCTACACCTTC
TRBJ2-7 . . TRBV20-1 CSAQEGYEQYF TGCAGTGCTCAGGAGGGTTACGAGCAGTACTTC
TRBJ2-1 . many TRBV9 CASSVDLSSYNEQFF TGTGCCAGCAGCGTAGACTTGTCCTCCTACAATGAGCAGTTCTTC
TRBJ1-2 TRBD1 few TRBV18 CASSPLKGTEDYGYTF TGTGCCAGCTCACCATTAAAGGGGACAGAAGATTATGGCTACACCTTC
TRBJ2-7 . . TRBV4-1 CASSQDSGRYEQYF TGCGCCAGCAGCCAAGACAGTGGGCGATACGAGCAGTACTTC